A single sample gave rise to the 9 T cell receptor beta chains below, sequenced in a study of CD8 T cells in ankylosing spondylitis. TCRdb re-called the 5' RACE reads with MiXCR, one entry per CDR3 protein. Among around 150,000 distinct CDR3 sequences listed, roughly 18% were seen once. Sequenced material: blood, either unsorted or a sorted T cell fraction (not recorded which). The receptors were gathered from a male donor with ankylosing spondylitis or in good health (not recorded which).

This clonotype turned up a few times. The chain carries TRBV5-1 and TRBJ1-1; possible D gene TRBD1, 6 bases. The V end lost 1 base, the J end lost 4 bases, and 11 bases lay between the germline ends. Germline assignment: CDR1 SGHRS and CDR2 YFSETQ. The CDR3 length is 14 residues. The CDR3 DNA reads TGCGCCAGCAGCTTGTCTGGGGGGGCCACTGAAGCTTTCTTT. Amino acid sequence: CASSLSGGATEAFF.

A few counts support this clonotype. The rearrangement links TRBV15 to TRBJ2-7; 8 positions match TRBD2. CDR1 is LNHNV and CDR2 is YYDKDF in the germline V gene (reference sequence). The CDR3 is 18 residues long. Trimming at V came to 0 bases and at J to 4 bases, leaving 14 bases not matched to a gene. The CDR3, as DNA: TGTGCCACCAGCAGAGACAGGACTAGCTCCGCCGTTTTTTACGAGCAGTACTTC. Protein sequence: CATSRDRTSSAVFYEQYF.

This clonotype has only a few counts. The chain is built from TRBV11-2 and TRBJ2-1; D may match TRBD1 or TRBD2 (5 bases each). Germline loops: CDR1 SGHAT, CDR2 FQNNGV. The V end was cut by 7 bases, the J end by 10 bases, with 26 bases between. The CDR3 contains 16 residues. The CDR3 DNA reads TGTGCCAGCACCACCATTAGCCGGGGCTTAAGGCACGAGCAGTTCTTC. It is translated as CASTTISRGLRHEQFF.

A few counts support this clonotype. This chain connects TRBV3-1 to TRBJ2-3, with 11 bases that match TRBD2. The V and J ends lost 5 bases and 5 bases, in that order; junction bases with no gene match: 12. The CDR3 extends over 17 amino acids. Germline V gives CDR1 LGHDT, CDR2 YNNKEL (reference sequence). CDR3 region: CASSSRARLAGLDTQYF. The CDR3 nucleotides read TGTGCCAGCAGCTCACGCGCCCGACTAGCGGGGCTAGATACGCAGTATTTT.

V usage is TRBV28 and J usage is TRBJ1-3; the match to TRBD1 covers 9 bases. V lost 7 bases to trimming and J lost 4 bases; unmatched junction nucleotides: 11. CDR3 length equals 16 residues. Germline CDR1 reads MDHEN; CDR2 reads SYDVKM. CDR3 DNA: TGTGCCAGCACATCCACCGGGACAGGGTTGGGAAACACCATATATTTT. Translation: CASTSTGTGLGNTIYF.

This clonotype has at least ten counts. This chain joins TRBV5-1 and TRBJ2-3; 7 nucleotides agree with TRBD2. J was trimmed by 0 bases and V by 4 bases; bases with no gene match: 2. Germline V lookup: CDR1 SGHRS, CDR2 YFSETQ. The CDR3 has 14 amino acids. The CDR3 loop reads CASSPAGSTDTQYF. CDR3 in DNA: TGCGCCAGCAGCCCAGCGGGGAGCACAGATACGCAGTATTTT.

Only a few counts were recorded for this clonotype. The V call is TRBV29-1, the J call TRBJ2-2, with TRBD2 as a possible D gene (5 bases). Trimming shortened V by 4 bases and J by 3 bases, and 12 bases separated the two germline ends. Germline V gene lookup returns CDR1 SQVTM and CDR2 ANQGSEA. This CDR3 is 14 amino acids long. CDR3 residues: CSVGRETHTGELFF. The CDR3 DNA is TGCAGCGTTGGTCGGGAAACACACACCGGGGAGCTGTTTTTT.

The chain couples TRBV12-3 or TRBV12-4 to TRBJ2-3, with TRBD1 matching over 8 bases. The CDR3 covers 15 residues. The junction had 4 bases not matched to a gene; V was cut back by 5 bases and J by 0 bases. DNA of the CDR3: TGTGCCAGCAGTATAAGACAGGGGAGCACAGATACGCAGTATTTT. Translated, it gives CASSIRQGSTDTQYF.

This clonotype came up many times. The V and J genes are TRBV20-1 and TRBJ2-3; 10 bases align to TRBD2. Germline CDR1 reads DFQATT; CDR2 reads SNEGSKA (reference sequence). The CDR3 has 15 residues. Trimming at V came to 0 bases and at J to 4 bases, leaving 4 bases not matched to a gene. The CDR3 protein is CSARDPSGSSDTQYF. The CDR3 DNA follows: TGCAGTGCTAGAGATCCTAGCGGGAGTTCAGATACGCAGTATTTT.